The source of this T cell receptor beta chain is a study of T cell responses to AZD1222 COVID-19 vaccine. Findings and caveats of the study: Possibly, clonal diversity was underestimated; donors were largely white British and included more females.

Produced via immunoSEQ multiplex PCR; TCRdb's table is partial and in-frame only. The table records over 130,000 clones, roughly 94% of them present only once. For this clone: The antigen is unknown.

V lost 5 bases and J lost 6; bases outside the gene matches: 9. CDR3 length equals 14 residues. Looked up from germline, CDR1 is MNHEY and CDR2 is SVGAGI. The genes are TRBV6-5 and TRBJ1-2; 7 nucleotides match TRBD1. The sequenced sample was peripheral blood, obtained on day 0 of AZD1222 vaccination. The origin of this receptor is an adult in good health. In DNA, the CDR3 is TGTGCCAGCAGTCACCTCCAGGGGGGGGATGGCTACACCTTC. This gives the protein CASSHLQGGDGYTF.